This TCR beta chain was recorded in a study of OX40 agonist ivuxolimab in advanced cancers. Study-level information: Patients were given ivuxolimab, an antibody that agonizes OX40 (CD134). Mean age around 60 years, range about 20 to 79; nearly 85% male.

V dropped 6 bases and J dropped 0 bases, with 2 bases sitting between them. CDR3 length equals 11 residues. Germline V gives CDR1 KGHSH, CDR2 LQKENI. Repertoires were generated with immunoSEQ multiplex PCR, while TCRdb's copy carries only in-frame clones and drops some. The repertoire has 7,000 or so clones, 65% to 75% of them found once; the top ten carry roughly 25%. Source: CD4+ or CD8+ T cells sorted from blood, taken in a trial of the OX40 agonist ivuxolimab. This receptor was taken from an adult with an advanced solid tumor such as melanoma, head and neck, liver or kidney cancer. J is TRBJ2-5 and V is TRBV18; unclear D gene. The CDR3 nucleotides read TGTGCCAGCTCCAACCAAGAGACCCAGTACTTC. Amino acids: CASSNQETQYF. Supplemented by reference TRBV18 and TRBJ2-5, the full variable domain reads NAGVMQNPRHLVRRRGQEARLRCSPMKGHSHVYWYRQLPEEGLKFMVYLQKENIIDESGMPKERFSAEFPKEGPSILRIQQVVRGDSAAYFCASSNQETQYFGPGTRLLVL.